These T cell receptor beta chains were read from a single sample in a study of CD8+ T cells in alopecia areata. Generated by immunoSEQ multiplex PCR, the TCRdb table keeps only in-frame clones and is missing some. The sample yields approximately 120,000 clones, 40% to 55% seen once. The specimen sequenced was NKG2D-low CD8+ T cells sorted from blood. All receptors come from a human donor with alopecia areata. CDR3s include the opening cysteine and the closing phenylalanine or tryptophan.

j_call v_call cdr3_aa
TRBJ2-7 TRBV27 CASKAGYEQYF
TRBJ1-2 TRBV7-9 CAGGQGIGYTF
TRBJ2-1 TRBV28 CASSRQGKNEQFF
TRBJ2-5 TRBV4-3 CASSQVCGTASEETQYF
TRBJ2-7 TRBV29-1 CSVVPGQAYEQYF
TRBJ2-5 TRBV6-5 CASSVSDYQETQYF
TRBJ2-1 TRBV29-1 CSGDRVNGGNEQFF
TRBJ2-3 TRBV15 CATDDQGILTDTQYF
TRBJ1-2 TRBV25-1 CASTRGTASGGYTF
TRBJ2-7 TRBV7-8 CASSLVFYEQYF
TRBJ2-7 TRBV29-1 CSSLTGPSYEQYF
TRBJ2-7 TRBV19 CASSTTGGSYEQYF
TRBJ2-1 TRBV5-1 CASSLSRTSADNEQFF
TRBJ2-7 TRBV30 CAWSASGGEQYF